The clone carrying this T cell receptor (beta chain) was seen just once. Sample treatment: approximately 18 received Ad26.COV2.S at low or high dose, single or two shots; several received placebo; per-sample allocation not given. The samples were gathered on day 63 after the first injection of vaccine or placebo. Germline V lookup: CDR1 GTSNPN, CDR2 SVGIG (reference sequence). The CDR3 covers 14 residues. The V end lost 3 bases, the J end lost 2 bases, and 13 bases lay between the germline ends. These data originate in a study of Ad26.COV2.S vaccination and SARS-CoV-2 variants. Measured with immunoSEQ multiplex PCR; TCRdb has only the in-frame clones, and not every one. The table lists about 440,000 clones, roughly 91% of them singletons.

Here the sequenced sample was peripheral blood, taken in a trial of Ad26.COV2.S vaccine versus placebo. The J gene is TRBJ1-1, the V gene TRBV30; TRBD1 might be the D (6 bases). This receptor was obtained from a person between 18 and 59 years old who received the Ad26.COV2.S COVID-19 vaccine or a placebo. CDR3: CAWSLKGGNTEAFF. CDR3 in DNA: TGTGCCTGGAGCCTAAAGGGGGGAAACACTGAAGCTTTCTTT.